Listed here are 23 T cell receptor beta chains from one sample, sequenced in a study of CD8 T cells in ankylosing spondylitis. Via MiXCR, TCRdb re-called the 5' RACE reads, giving one row per CDR3 protein. The sample has around 890,000 distinct CDR3 sequences; about an eighth are singletons. Study conclusions and caveats: Ankylosing spondylitis blood appeared to carry a characteristic TCR beta motif of roughly eight highly homologous variants.

The antigens of these receptors remain unknown. Material for sequencing was blood, either unsorted or a sorted T cell fraction (not recorded which). These receptors were obtained from a male donor with ankylosing spondylitis.

The V and J genes are TRBV6-1 and TRBJ2-1; 7 bases agree with TRBD2. The CDR3 sequence is 15 residues long. Germline lookup yields CDR1 MNHNS and CDR2 SASEGT. After removal of 6 bases from V and 1 base from J, the junction contained 6 bases not matched to a gene. The CDR3 bases are TGTGCCAGCAGCAGACTAGCATTTTCCTACAATGAGCAGTTCTTC. It encodes CASSRLAFSYNEQFF.

The V gene is TRBV27, the J gene TRBJ1-6; 7 bases match TRBD1. The CDR3 has 15 amino acids. Germline V lookup: CDR1 MNHEY, CDR2 SMNVEV (reference sequence). V lost 0 bases and J lost 9; bases outside the gene matches: 5. In DNA, the CDR3 is TGTGCCAGCAGTTTATCAACTAACAGGGGTTCACCCCTCCACTTT. This translates into CASSLSTNRGSPLHF.

In nucleotides, the CDR3 is TGTGCCAGCAGCTACAGACTAGCGGGAGTAGTTACAGATACGCAGTATTTT. It is translated as CASSYRLAGVVTDTQYF. The chain couples TRBV11-2 to TRBJ2-3; 12 nucleotides match TRBD2. V lost 4 bases, J lost 3 bases, and 8 bases stayed unmatched. CDR3 length equals 17 residues. The germline CDR1 and CDR2 sequences are SGHAT and FQNNGV.

The chain is built from TRBV27 and TRBJ2-5; 10 nucleotides agree with TRBD2. Germline V gene data show CDR1 as MNHEY and CDR2 as SMNVEV (reference sequence). The CDR3 contains 16 residues. J gave up 2 bases and V 5 bases, and 8 bases lay outside the gene matches. The CDR3 DNA sequence: TGTGCCAGCAGTCCAACTACTAGCGGGGCGCAAGAGACCCAGTACTTC. This encodes CASSPTTSGAQETQYF.

In the case of this clonotype: An end of the junction differs from the germline gene, which may be a read error. This chain uses TRBV7-7 with TRBJ2-1; 10 positions agree with TRBD1. This CDR3 is 15 amino acids long. Germline V gene data show CDR1 as SSHAT and CDR2 as FNYEAQ (reference sequence). CDR3 region: CASSWGGDRGDEQFF. CDR3 in DNA: TGTGCTAGCAGCTGGGGGGGGGACAGGGGTGATGAGCAGTTCTTC.

This clonotype was seen many times. The CDR3 region is CASSQAADRGAYEQYF. The CDR3 nucleotides read TGTGCCAGCAGCCAAGCGGCGGACAGGGGGGCCTACGAGCAGTACTTC. The chain employs TRBV4-2 and TRBJ2-7; 10 positions match TRBD1. Germline CDR1 reads LGHNA; CDR2 reads YNFKEQ. The CDR3 spans 16 residues. Unmatched junction bases numbered 5, after V lost 1 base and J lost 2 bases.

This clonotype came up a few times. The chain links TRBV4-2 to TRBJ2-7; perhaps TRBD1 as D (5 bases). V lost 1 base and J lost 2, with 12 bases in between. Germline V gives CDR1 LGHNA, CDR2 YNFKEQ. This CDR3 comprises 15 residues. CDR3 sequence: CASSQGQGWTYEQYF. The DNA of the CDR3 is TGTGCCAGCAGCCAAGGCCAGGGATGGACCTACGAGCAGTACTTC.

This clonotype was found many times. The chain has TRBV5-1 and TRBJ2-1; unclear D gene. V was trimmed by 0 bases and J by 6 bases, leaving 7 bases between them. In germline, CDR1 is SGHRS, CDR2 YFSETQ. This CDR3 is built from 13 residues. CDR3 residues: CASSLAWSNEQFF. Written as DNA, the CDR3 is TGCGCCAGCAGCTTGGCCTGGTCCAATGAGCAGTTCTTC.

This clonotype was counted between two and nine times. The chain employs TRBV20-1 and TRBJ1-5; maybe TRBD1 (5 bases). Looked up from germline, CDR1 is DFQATT and CDR2 is SNEGSKA (reference sequence). V gave up 0 bases and J gave up 4 bases, with 13 bases separating them. This CDR3 is 15 amino acids long. The CDR3 loop reads CSAREETALNQPQHF. For the CDR3, the DNA is TGCAGTGCTAGAGAGGAGACAGCCTTAAATCAGCCCCAGCATTTT.

This clonotype appeared a few times. The CDR3 DNA reads as TGTGCCAGCAGTGAGCTAATGAACACCGGGGAGCTGTTTTTT. It encodes CASSELMNTGELFF. The chain recombines TRBV6-1 with TRBJ2-2; D uncertain. Germline CDR1 is MNHNS and CDR2 is SASEGT. This CDR3 spans 14 amino acids. The V gene lost 3 bases and the J gene lost 1 base, with 6 bases spanning the gap.

The genes are TRBV20-1 and TRBJ1-2; 7 nucleotides match TRBD1. Germline V gene sequence: CDR1 DFQATT, CDR2 SNEGSKA (reference sequence). CDR3 length: 12 amino acids. With 1 base clipped from V and 10 bases from J, the junction kept 6 bases outside the gene matches. The CDR3 region has the DNA TGCAGTGCTAGAGTTCAGGGGGGGGACTACACCTTC. It translates to CSARVQGGDYTF.

The V call is TRBV6-1, the J call TRBJ1-6; TRBD1 aligns across 8 bases. J gave up 7 bases and V 2 bases, and 4 bases lay outside the gene matches. Germline lookup yields CDR1 MNHNS and CDR2 SASEGT. This CDR3 contains 15 residues. CDR3: CASSERDRLNSPLHF. DNA for the CDR3: TGTGCCAGCAGTGAACGGGACAGGTTAAATTCACCCCTCCACTTT.

The chain is built from TRBV20-1 and TRBJ1-6; 7 nucleotides line up with TRBD1. Germline V lookup: CDR1 DFQATT, CDR2 SNEGSKA (reference sequence). Germline trimming cut 3 bases from V and 7 bases from J; bases unmatched to any gene: 6. CDR3 length equals 14 residues. The CDR3 sequence: CSARYRRGNSPLHF. The CDR3 nucleotides read TGCAGTGCTAGGTACCGCAGGGGGAATTCACCCCTCCACTTT.

This clonotype showed up just a few times. The gene calls are TRBV11-2 and TRBJ2-2, with D maybe TRBD1 (6 bases). The ends were cut back, 1 base at V and 5 bases at J, with 17 bases in the middle. The germline CDR1 and CDR2 sequences are SGHAT and FQNNGV. The CDR3 contains 17 residues. In nucleotides, the CDR3 is TGTGCCAGCAGCTTAGGACGGGGCTTACAGGGAACCGGGGAGCTGTTTTTT. The encoded protein is CASSLGRGLQGTGELFF.

This rearrangement joins TRBV20-1 to TRBJ1-1; 9 positions agree with TRBD1. The trim removed 3 bases at V and 1 base at J, leaving 12 bases unmatched. Germline V gene lookup returns CDR1 DFQATT and CDR2 SNEGSKA (reference sequence). This CDR3 has 17 amino acids. The CDR3 nucleotides are TGCAGTGCTAGTGGATTACAGGGGACAGGGTGGAACACTGAAGCTTTCTTT. It is translated as CSASGLQGTGWNTEAFF.

This chain connects TRBV5-1 to TRBJ1-1; perhaps TRBD1 as D (5 bases). V shed 3 bases and J shed 4 bases, with 16 bases lying between them. This CDR3 is 15 amino acids long. The V gene's germline CDR1 is SGHRS and CDR2 YFSETQ. The CDR3 spells CASSSLGGVATEAFF. The CDR3 region has the DNA TGCGCCAGCAGCTCCCTTGGGGGGGTTGCCACTGAAGCTTTCTTT.

This clonotype was counted only a few times. In DNA, the CDR3 is TGTGCCAGCAGCTTAACCTCGGGGAGCGGCTCCTACAATGAGCAGTTCTTC. Residues: CASSLTSGSGSYNEQFF. The chain is built from TRBV7-6 and TRBJ2-1, with D perhaps TRBD2 (5 bases). Germline values: CDR1 SGHVS, CDR2 FNYEAQ. The length of the CDR3 is 17 residues. Trimming left V 2 bases short and J 0 bases short, with 14 bases between.

This clonotype was counted between two and nine times. The J gene is TRBJ2-7, the V gene TRBV28, with D hard to call. Trimming left V 9 bases short and J 2 bases short, with 11 bases between. Germline assignment: CDR1 MDHEN and CDR2 SYDVKM. The CDR3 length is 12 residues. CDR3 nucleotide sequence: TGTGCCAGTCTCTCCCCGGCCTACGAGCAGTACTTC. Amino acid sequence: CASLSPAYEQYF.

The V and J genes are TRBV7-8 and TRBJ2-7, with no clear D. Trimming removed 5 bases at V and 0 bases at J, with 14 bases between. The germline V gene has CDR1 SGHVS and CDR2 FQNEAQ. CDR3 length equals 15 residues. Here the CDR3 reads CASSLTWQYSYEQYF. The CDR3 coding sequence is TGTGCCAGCAGCCTCACTTGGCAGTACTCCTACGAGCAGTACTTC. Based on the CDR3 plus reference TRBV7-8 and TRBJ2-7, the full variable domain is GAGVSQSPRYKVAKRGQDVALRCDPISGHVSLFWYQQALGQGPEFLTYFQNEAQLDKSGLPSDRFFAERPEGSVSTLKIQRTQQEDSAVYLCASSLTWQYSYEQYFGPGTRLTVT.

This clonotype occurred many times. The chain employs TRBV20-1 and TRBJ2-1, with D unclear. With 4 bases removed from V and 0 bases from J, the gap between germline ends came to 10 bases. Germline loops: CDR1 DFQATT, CDR2 SNEGSKA (reference sequence). The CDR3 consists of 14 residues. The CDR3 DNA reads as TGCAGTGCTATAGCCGGAAACTCCTACAATGAGCAGTTCTTC. Protein: CSAIAGNSYNEQFF.

This clonotype was counted between two and nine times. The chain is built from TRBV20-1 and TRBJ1-5, with TRBD1 matching 8 bases. V shed 6 bases, J shed 1 base, and the junction held 8 bases outside the gene matches. Germline CDR1 and CDR2: DFQATT and SNEGSKA (reference sequence). The CDR3 consists of 15 residues. The CDR3: CSATTGASSNQPQHF. CDR3 in DNA: TGCAGTGCCACGACAGGGGCATCGAGCAATCAGCCCCAGCATTTT.

This clonotype has a handful of counts. The V gene is TRBV7-2, the J gene TRBJ2-3; D possibly uses TRBD1 or TRBD2 (6 bases each). V lost 1 base to trimming and J lost 2 bases, with 13 bases between them. This CDR3 comprises 16 residues. Germline CDR1 and CDR2: SGHTA and FQGNSA. The CDR3 DNA sequence: TGTGCCAGCAGCTTAGTAACGGGGGCCCTCACAGATACGCAGTATTTT. Residues: CASSLVTGALTDTQYF.

This clonotype was seen only a few times. This rearrangement joins TRBV6-1 to TRBJ1-5, with D tentatively TRBD1 (5 bases). The V end lost 10 bases, the J end lost 3 bases, and 16 bases lay between the germline ends. Germline lookup yields CDR1 MNHNS and CDR2 SASEGT. CDR3 length: 14 residues. The CDR3: CATSDTPNNQPQHF. DNA for the CDR3: TGTGCCACCTCGGACACCCCTAACAATCAGCCCCAGCATTTT.